What follows are 27 T cell receptor beta chains derived from one specimen sequenced in a study of blood T cells in healthy people across ages. The second PCR ran roughly 7 to 11 cycles with a sample-barcoded 5' primer and J-beta primers. TCRdb analysed the 5' RACE reads with MiXCR anew, one entry per CDR3 protein. This repertoire shows under 2,000,000 distinct CDR3 sequences, just under 50% found once; its top ten account for less than 2.5%. Sequencing was done on a sample of blood. The receptors were sampled from a woman aged 40 to 50 in good health.

V is TRBV12-3 or TRBV12-4 and J is TRBJ1-4; 11 bases match TRBD1. V lost 5 bases, J lost 2 bases, and 13 bases stayed unmatched. The CDR3 loop spans 19 amino acids. This CDR3 is CASSPRTGGSTRTNEKLFF. The CDR3 DNA is TGTGCCAGCAGTCCCCGGACAGGGGGCTCTACACGGACTAATGAAAAACTGTTTTTT.

The V and J genes are TRBV7-3 and TRBJ2-5; maybe TRBD2 (6 bases). Germline V lookup: CDR1 SGHTA, CDR2 FQGTGA. The ends were cut back, 5 bases at V and 4 bases at J, with 14 bases in the middle. This CDR3 spans 14 amino acids. The CDR3 sequence: CASSPHGTPETQYF. The CDR3 DNA reads as TGTGCCAGCAGCCCCCACGGGACTCCAGAGACCCAGTACTTC.

This clonotype was counted a few times. The chain joins TRBV10-3 to TRBJ2-3; TRBD2 might be the D (6 bases). Per the germline V gene, CDR1 is ENHRY and CDR2 is SYGVKD. The ends were cut back, 3 bases at V and 4 bases at J, with 26 bases in the middle. CDR3 length equals 19 residues. The chain's CDR3 is CAISEPQSGGTRAPDTQYF. The CDR3 DNA sequence: TGTGCCATCAGTGAACCCCAATCGGGCGGGACCCGGGCCCCAGATACGCAGTATTTT.

The rearrangement uses TRBV5-1 and TRBJ2-3; D is possibly TRBD2 (5 bases). This CDR3 comprises 15 residues. Germline-derived CDR1 and CDR2 are SGHRS and YFSETQ. The ends were cut back, 4 bases at V and 1 base at J, with 13 bases in the middle. In nucleotides, the CDR3 is TGCGCCAGCAGCGGACTGGATGTTCGCACAGATACGCAGTATTTT. Translation gives CASSGLDVRTDTQYF. Using reference TRBV5-1 and TRBJ2-3 for the parts outside the CDR3, the full variable domain is KAGVTQTPRYLIKTRGQQVTLSCSPISGHRSVSWYQQTPGQGLQFLFEYFSETQRNKGNFPGRFSGRQFSNSRSEMNVSTLELGDSALYLCASSGLDVRTDTQYFGPGTRLTVL.

As concerns this clonotype: A much larger clone sits a single nucleotide away, making a read error possible. The V gene is TRBV7-2, the J gene TRBJ2-1; D might be TRBD1 (5 bases). CDR3 length: 14 residues. Germline loops: CDR1 SGHTA, CDR2 FQGNSA. The V gene lost 1 base and the J gene lost 13 bases, with 17 bases spanning the gap. The CDR3 DNA follows: TGTGCCAGCAGCTTAGGGGTGGGGCAAGAGACCCAGTTCTTC. It yields the protein CASSLGVGQETQFF.

This clonotype was counted between two and nine times. The rearrangement joins TRBV12-5 to TRBJ2-5; D gene unclear. The CDR3 length is 15 residues. CDR1 and CDR2 from the germline V gene are LGHNT and FRNRAP. V lost 4 bases to trimming and J lost 1 base, with 13 bases between them. CDR3 sequence: CASGSTSRPQETQYF. In DNA form, the CDR3 reads TGTGCTAGTGGTTCCACATCCAGGCCCCAAGAGACCCAGTACTTC.

The chain couples TRBV29-1 to TRBJ1-5; D may be TRBD1 (5 bases). The CDR3 length is 12 residues. Trimming left V 4 bases short and J 3 bases short, with 7 bases between. Germline lookup yields CDR1 SQVTM and CDR2 ANQGSEA. DNA for the CDR3: TGCAGCGTTGCAGGGACCAATCAGCCCCAGCATTTT. It encodes CSVAGTNQPQHF.

The chain is built from TRBV20-1 and TRBJ1-2, with 7 bases identical to TRBD1. CDR1 DFQATT and CDR2 SNEGSKA come from the germline V gene (reference sequence). This CDR3 is built from 15 residues. The ends lost 5 bases at V and 7 bases at J; junction bases unmatched: 16. In DNA, the CDR3 is TGCAGTGCTCTCCGGACAGGAATATCTTTAGGTGGCTACACCTTC. As protein: CSALRTGISLGGYTF.

This clonotype has more than one count but fewer than ten. The V and J genes are TRBV12-3 or TRBV12-4 and TRBJ2-7, with D hard to call. The ends were cut back, 7 bases at V and 6 bases at J, with 22 bases in the middle. CDR3 length equals 15 residues. CDR3: CASTKDSPPSREQYF. Written as DNA, the CDR3 is TGTGCCAGCACCAAGGATTCGCCCCCCTCTCGCGAGCAGTACTTC.

This clonotype has just a few counts. The CDR3 is CASILGGLTDTQYF. Written as DNA, the CDR3 is TGTGCCAGCATCCTAGGGGGGCTCACAGATACGCAGTATTTT. This rearrangement joins TRBV7-2 to TRBJ2-3; D is possibly TRBD1 or TRBD2 (6 bases each). This CDR3 spans 14 amino acids. Germline loops: CDR1 SGHTA, CDR2 FQGNSA. The germline V and J ends were trimmed by 7 bases and 2 bases, with 13 bases remaining between them.

The chain combines TRBV7-9 with TRBJ2-5; D perhaps matches TRBD2 (7 bases). This CDR3 contains 16 residues. Germline assignment: CDR1 SEHNR and CDR2 FQNEAQ (reference sequence). Trimming stripped 4 bases from V and 3 bases from J, with 18 bases between. CDR3 amino acids: CASSSPWGGGEETQYF. The CDR3 DNA reads as TGTGCCAGCAGCTCTCCATGGGGGGGCGGGGAAGAGACCCAGTACTTC.

This clonotype was detected a few times. The rearrangement links TRBV4-2 to TRBJ2-7, with a possible D match to TRBD1 (5 bases). Germline lookup yields CDR1 LGHNA and CDR2 YNFKEQ. This CDR3 comprises 14 residues. The ends were cut back, 2 bases at V and 0 bases at J, with 8 bases in the middle. CDR3 bases: TGTGCCAGCAGCCAAATGGGGCGCTCCTACGAGCAGTACTTC. It encodes CASSQMGRSYEQYF.

This sequence joins TRBV20-1 and TRBJ2-3, with 9 bases aligning to TRBD1. In germline, CDR1 is DFQATT, CDR2 SNEGSKA (reference sequence). This CDR3 is 13 amino acids long. The CDR3 DNA reads as TGCAGCGCGCGGGACAGGGTCGAAGATACGCAGTATTTT. Protein product: CSARDRVEDTQYF.

Worth noting for this clonotype: The junction departs from the called germline gene at one end, perhaps through a read error. This chain uses TRBV20-1 with TRBJ2-1; 12 bases align to TRBD2. From germline, CDR1 is DFQATT and CDR2 SNEGSKA (reference sequence). The CDR3 is made up of 19 amino acids. The CDR3 reads CGARAHKPGTSGSPWLQFF. The DNA of the CDR3 is TGCGGTGCTAGAGCCCATAAACCGGGGACTAGCGGGTCCCCCTGGCTGCAGTTCTTC.

About this clonotype itself: Just one base apart from a much larger clone, this may be a read error. This chain joins TRBV27 and TRBJ2-5; 7 nucleotides line up with TRBD1. The length of the CDR3 is 13 residues. The V gene end was trimmed by 3 bases and the J gene end by 11 bases; junction bases not matched to a gene: 9. Germline-derived CDR1 and CDR2 are MNHEY and SMNVEV (reference sequence). As DNA, the CDR3 is TGTGCCAGCAGTTTCGACAGGGCGCATGAGCAGTACTTC. Its translation: CASSFDRAHEQYF.

The rearrangement links TRBV20-1 to TRBJ2-5, with D perhaps being TRBD1 or TRBD2 (5 bases each). Germline CDR1 reads DFQATT; CDR2 reads SNEGSKA (reference sequence). V lost 6 bases and J 2 bases, leaving 16 bases between the germline ends. The CDR3 runs 14 residues. The CDR3 DNA reads TGCAGTGCCCATCCCGGGACCCAACAAGAGACCCAGTACTTC. As protein: CSAHPGTQQETQYF.

This chain joins TRBV5-1 and TRBJ2-5; 9 bases fit TRBD2. CDR3 length: 16 amino acids. J gave up 3 bases and V 4 bases, and 10 bases lay outside the gene matches. The germline CDR1 and CDR2 sequences are SGHRS and YFSETQ. The CDR3 DNA is TGCGCCAGCAGCCGTCTAGCGGGGTACGTAGAAGAGACCCAGTACTTC. Its translation: CASSRLAGYVEETQYF.

The chain links TRBV20-1 to TRBJ1-5; D possibly corresponds to TRBD1 (6 bases). V was pared by 5 bases and J by 1 base, with 12 bases between. The CDR3 is made up of 14 amino acids. The germline CDR1 and CDR2 sequences are DFQATT and SNEGSKA (reference sequence). The CDR3 loop is CSAFPGVSNQPQHF. In DNA, the CDR3 is TGCAGTGCTTTTCCAGGGGTAAGCAATCAGCCCCAGCATTTT.

The gene calls are TRBV5-5 and TRBJ2-5; possibly TRBD1 or TRBD2 for D (5 bases each). Per germline, CDR1 SGHKS and CDR2 YYEKEE (reference sequence). The length of the CDR3 is 18 residues. Trimming took off 1 base at V and 4 bases at J, with 23 bases between the two ends. The CDR3 spells CASSLSGAVLLDRETQYF. In nucleotides, the CDR3 is TGTGCCAGCAGCTTGTCCGGGGCGGTCCTGTTGGACCGAGAGACCCAGTACTTC.

The V gene is TRBV6-2 or TRBV6-3, the J gene TRBJ2-7; D may correspond to TRBD1 or TRBD2 (5 bases each). This CDR3 contains 12 residues. Germline CDR1 MNHEY, CDR2 SVGEGT. Deletions cut 10 bases from V and 4 bases from J, with 14 bases between. DNA for the CDR3: TGTGCCACCCGGGGCAGGGCTTACGAGCAGTACTTC. As protein: CATRGRAYEQYF.

The rearrangement uses TRBV15 and TRBJ1-5, with 7 bases that match TRBD1. The junction had 5 bases not matched to a gene; V was cut back by 5 bases and J by 4 bases. Germline V gene data show CDR1 as LNHNV and CDR2 as YYDKDF (reference sequence). The CDR3 has 14 amino acids. The CDR3 DNA follows: TGTGCCACCAGCCCACAGGGGAGGAATCAGCCCCAGCATTTT. Protein: CATSPQGRNQPQHF.

The J gene is TRBJ2-5, the V gene TRBV5-5, with D perhaps TRBD2 (6 bases). With 5 bases removed from V and 5 bases from J, the gap between germline ends came to 19 bases. This CDR3 has 15 amino acids. Germline CDR1 SGHKS, CDR2 YYEKEE (reference sequence). The CDR3 DNA follows: TGTGCCAGCAGGGGGAGGCAGGGAAGTGTGGAGACCCAGTACTTC. It is translated as CASRGRQGSVETQYF.

The table lists this clonotype with a few counts. The rearrangement links TRBV12-3 or TRBV12-4 to TRBJ1-6, with D hard to call. The CDR3 spans 13 residues. The V gene lost 4 bases and the J gene lost 7 bases, with 8 bases spanning the gap. The CDR3 loop reads CASSSGPNSPLHF. The CDR3 DNA reads as TGTGCCAGCAGTTCAGGCCCCAATTCACCCCTCCACTTT.

The chain combines TRBV7-3 with TRBJ2-6; 8 bases agree with TRBD1. Germline values: CDR1 SGHTA, CDR2 FQGTGA. V dropped 5 bases and J dropped 4; count of bases not matched to a gene: 7. CDR3 length equals 16 residues. The CDR3 spells CASSRTGTDGANVLTF. CDR3 DNA sequence: TGTGCCAGCAGCAGGACAGGGACAGACGGGGCCAACGTCCTGACTTTC.

The chain carries TRBV6-6 and TRBJ2-5, with D unresolved. The closer fit of TRBJ2-7 to the DNA end suggests the J call may be wrong. The germline gives CDR1 MNHNY, CDR2 SVGAGI (reference sequence). The CDR3 sequence is 12 residues long. CDR3 in amino acids: CASQGAYHEQYF. CDR3 nucleotide sequence: TGTGCCAGCCAAGGAGCCTACCACGAGCAGTACTTC.

The V call is TRBV7-9, the J call TRBJ2-1; TRBD1 might be the D (5 bases). Trimming removed 5 bases at V and 8 bases at J, with 22 bases between. The CDR3 spans 16 residues. CDR1 and CDR2 from the germline V gene are SEHNR and FQNEAQ (reference sequence). This CDR3 is CASSQRMGPPRDEQFF. The CDR3 nucleotides read TGTGCCAGCAGCCAAAGGATGGGGCCACCCAGGGATGAGCAGTTCTTC.

The chain combines TRBV7-2 with TRBJ1-5; TRBD1 matches at 7 bases. The CDR3 spans 13 residues. The V gene's germline CDR1 is SGHTA and CDR2 FQGNSA. The V and J ends lost 2 bases and 6 bases, in that order; junction bases with no gene match: 1. The CDR3 reads CASSLPGGQPQHF. CDR3 nucleotides: TGTGCCAGCAGCTTACCAGGGGGTCAGCCCCAGCATTTT.